Below are 14 T cell receptor beta chains sequenced from a single sample in a study of early T cells in non-severe SARS-CoV-2 infection. TCRdb re-called the 5' RACE reads with MiXCR, one entry per CDR3 protein. The repertoire consists of roughly 80,000 distinct CDR3 sequences, with roughly 9.6% occurring once and the leading ten covering roughly 5%. The sample was whole blood. The receptors here all came from an adult who was a healthcare worker with PCR-confirmed SARS-CoV-2 infection or an uninfected control (not recorded which).

This clonotype has more than one count but fewer than ten. The chain recombines TRBV29-1 with TRBJ2-7; D possibly uses TRBD1 or TRBD2 (5 bases each). V dropped 7 bases and J dropped 0 bases, with 13 bases sitting between them. The CDR3 sequence is 13 residues long. Germline V gene lookup returns CDR1 SQVTM and CDR2 ANQGSEA. The CDR3 DNA reads as TGCAGCGGCCGGGACCCGAGCTCCTACGAGCAGTACTTC. Translated: CSGRDPSSYEQYF.

Note on this clonotype: Since a much larger clone is just one base distant, this may be a read error. J is TRBJ1-5 and V is TRBV6-2 or TRBV6-3; 7 bases are a match to TRBD1. J lost 6 bases, V lost 8 bases, and 10 bases had no gene match. Germline values: CDR1 MNHEY, CDR2 SVGEGT. The CDR3 length is 14 residues. CDR3: CASGRTGTAQPQHF. The CDR3 coding sequence is TGTGCCAGCGGAAGGACAGGTACGGCTCAGCCCCAGCATTTT.

This clonotype occurred many times. The chain combines TRBV6-1 with TRBJ2-4; D may correspond to TRBD1 or TRBD2 (5 bases each). V lost 5 bases to trimming and J lost 3 bases, with 14 bases between them. The germline V gene encodes CDR1 MNHNS and CDR2 SASEGT. The CDR3 has 15 amino acids. CDR3 region: CASSSRRDVKNIQYF. CDR3 nucleotides: TGTGCCAGCAGTTCCCGCAGGGACGTCAAAAACATTCAGTACTTC.

V usage is TRBV4-2 and J usage is TRBJ2-7, with D uncertain. The CDR3 runs to 13 residues. Trimming removed 3 bases at V and 7 bases at J, with 13 bases between. The germline gives CDR1 LGHNA, CDR2 YNFKEQ. As DNA, the CDR3 is TGTGCCAGCAGCCACGGCACCGAAGGGGAGCAGTACTTC. This translates into CASSHGTEGEQYF.

The chain combines TRBV5-1 with TRBJ2-7, with TRBD1 matching over 10 bases. This CDR3 spans 14 amino acids. Germline CDR1 SGHRS, CDR2 YFSETQ. With 3 bases clipped from V and 8 bases from J, the junction kept 8 bases outside the gene matches. CDR3 region: CASSSGTGELKQYF. The CDR3 nucleotides read TGCGCCAGCAGCTCCGGGACAGGGGAGCTCAAGCAGTACTTC.

This clonotype has just a few counts. The chain carries TRBV5-4 and TRBJ2-1; no clear D. This CDR3 is 15 amino acids long. The V gene lost 1 base and the J gene lost 2 bases, with 10 bases spanning the gap. Germline CDR1 reads SGHNT; CDR2 reads YYREEE (reference sequence). The CDR3 DNA reads as TGTGCCAGCAGCTTGCGGAGTAGGACCTACAATGAGCAGTTCTTC. Encoded protein: CASSLRSRTYNEQFF. The full variable domain, completed using reference TRBV5-4 and TRBJ2-1, is ETGVTQSPTHLIKTRGQQVTLRCSSQSGHNTVSWYQQALGQGPQFIFQYYREEENGRGNFPPRFSGLQFPNYSSELNVNALELDDSALYLCASSLRSRTYNEQFFGPGTRLTVL.

The CDR3 bases are TGTGCCAGCAGCTCGCAGGGGGCTAGCGAGCAGTACTTC. Its translation: CASSSQGASEQYF. The rearrangement uses TRBV5-5 and TRBJ2-7; 8 bases fit TRBD1. CDR3 length: 13 amino acids. With 3 bases clipped from V and 6 bases from J, the junction kept 5 bases outside the gene matches. Germline CDR1 is SGHKS and CDR2 is YYEKEE (reference sequence).

This clonotype was observed a few times. The chain uses TRBV6-6 and TRBJ2-7; tentative D call: TRBD1 (6 bases). There are 15 residues in the CDR3. Trimming stripped 8 bases from V and 4 bases from J, with 21 bases between. The germline V gene has CDR1 MNHNY and CDR2 SVGAGI (reference sequence). CDR3 loop: CASSVDSDPPYEQYF. CDR3 coding DNA: TGTGCCAGCTCCGTGGACAGCGACCCCCCTTACGAGCAGTACTTC.

The sample holds one count of this clonotype. The chain recombines TRBV7-9 with TRBJ1-6; D call uncertain. This CDR3 is 11 amino acids long. Per germline, CDR1 SEHNR and CDR2 FQNEAQ (reference sequence). Trimming removed 5 bases at V and 7 bases at J, with 3 bases between. The CDR3 DNA reads as TGTGCCAGCAGCGCAAATTCACCCCTCCACTTT. Its protein product is CASSANSPLHF.

This clonotype has at least ten counts. V gene TRBV20-1 combines with J gene TRBJ1-6, with D maybe TRBD1 (5 bases). Trimming removed 0 bases at V and 5 bases at J, with 14 bases between. Per the germline V gene, CDR1 is DFQATT and CDR2 is SNEGSKA (reference sequence). The CDR3 length is 16 residues. The CDR3 here is CSARDWPGRDNSPLHF. The CDR3 DNA reads TGCAGTGCTAGAGATTGGCCGGGACGGGATAATTCACCCCTCCACTTT.

Comment on this clonotype: At one of its ends the junction is not consistent with the germline gene, which may arise from a read error. V usage is TRBV10-3 and J usage is TRBJ1-2, with 8 bases identical to TRBD1. The CDR3 runs to 14 residues. Germline-derived CDR1 and CDR2 are ENHRY and SYGVKD. Here the CDR3 DNA reads TGTGTCATCAGTGAGACACAGGGGGGAGGAGGCTACACCTTC. Translation gives CVISETQGGGGYTF.

The J gene is TRBJ2-7, the V gene TRBV28; D not certain. Germline-derived CDR1 and CDR2 are MDHEN and SYDVKM. CDR3 length: 10 residues. Trimming cost V 10 bases and J 0 bases, with 4 bases left between them. The DNA for the CDR3 is TGTGCCACCGCCTCCTACGAGCAGTACTTC. It specifies CATASYEQYF.

V gene TRBV12-3 or TRBV12-4 combines with J gene TRBJ1-1; D is ambiguous. Trimming shortened V by 4 bases and J by 3 bases, and 9 bases separated the two germline ends. The CDR3 spans 13 residues. CDR3 nucleotide sequence: TGTGCCAGCAGTTGGCAGCGTGACACTGAAGCTTTCTTT. It encodes CASSWQRDTEAFF.

This clonotype was counted many times. J is TRBJ2-7 and V is TRBV14; D gene unclear. The ends were cut back, 3 bases at V and 7 bases at J, with 13 bases in the middle. From germline, CDR1 is SGHDN and CDR2 FVKESK. CDR3 size: 13 residues. CDR3 amino acids: CASSQKQTTEQYF. Written as DNA, the CDR3 is TGTGCCAGCAGCCAGAAACAGACGACGGAGCAGTACTTC.